This entry lists 9 T cell receptor beta chains sequenced from one sample in a study of T cell repertoires in cytomegalovirus infection. Antigens for these TCRs are unknown. MiXCR, run by TCRdb on the reads, gives a single entry per CDR3 protein. The sample has under 90,000 distinct CDR3 sequences; 45% to 50% are singletons. The sequencing here drew on CD8+ T cells from cultured PBMCs, taken from culture after CMV antigen stimulation. These TCRs come from a human donor in good health (CMV status not recorded). Some clones in this sample may be carry-over from other donors' samples.

The sample holds a few counts of this clonotype. The chain joins TRBV5-5 to TRBJ1-1, with D perhaps matching TRBD1 (5 bases). Germline V gene data show CDR1 as SGHKS and CDR2 as YYEKEE (reference sequence). This CDR3 has 13 amino acids. The V and J ends lost 0 bases and 6 bases respectively, with 9 bases between them. The CDR3 protein is CASSLESGPEAFF. The DNA of the CDR3 is TGTGCCAGCAGCTTGGAATCGGGGCCTGAAGCTTTCTTT.

The chain carries TRBV12-3 or TRBV12-4 and TRBJ2-2; TRBD2 aligns across 7 bases. V lost 7 bases, J lost 4 bases, and 6 bases stayed unmatched. The CDR3 length is 14 residues. The CDR3, as DNA: TGTGCCAGCACCGAAACTAGCGTCACCGGGGAGCTGTTTTTT. Residues: CASTETSVTGELFF.

This clonotype was observed a few times. This chain links TRBV9 with TRBJ2-7; D gene uncertain. The CDR3 length is 13 residues. V was shortened by 2 bases and J by 3 bases, with 9 bases between the two germline ends. Per the germline V gene, CDR1 is SGDLS and CDR2 is YYNGEE. CDR3 nucleotides: TGTGCCAGCAGCGTCCGCGGCGGCTACGAGCAGTACTTC. It yields the protein CASSVRGGYEQYF.

The J gene is TRBJ1-1, the V gene TRBV6-6; D is unclear. Germline V CDR1 and CDR2: MNHNY, SVGAGI (reference sequence). Trimming shortened V by 0 bases and J by 2 bases, and 16 bases separated the two germline ends. This CDR3 has 17 residues. The CDR3 DNA reads as TGTGCCAGCAGTTACTCCCCCGGGCCGGAGTTTAACACTGAAGCTTTCTTT. Amino acid sequence: CASSYSPGPEFNTEAFF.

This chain connects TRBV9 to TRBJ1-5, with D possibly being TRBD1 (5 bases). CDR3 length equals 14 residues. Germline CDR1 SGDLS, CDR2 YYNGEE. Trimming took 4 bases from V and 1 from J, leaving 9 bases between them. The CDR3 DNA reads TGTGCCAGCAGCATAGGGGACAGCAATCAGCCCCAGCATTTT. It encodes CASSIGDSNQPQHF.

CDR3 nucleotides: TGTGCCAGCAGCTGGACAGGGGGGTTCCTCAAAAACATTCAGTACTTC. Encoded protein: CASSWTGGFLKNIQYF. J is TRBJ2-4 and V is TRBV5-6; 10 nucleotides line up with TRBD1. The CDR3 covers 16 residues. Per germline, CDR1 SGHDT and CDR2 YYEEEE. V shed 3 bases, J shed 3 bases, and the junction held 6 bases outside the gene matches.

This clonotype occurred once. The rearrangement links TRBV25-1 to TRBJ2-5; D perhaps matches TRBD2 (6 bases). Trimming cost V 5 bases and J 1 base, with 17 bases left between them. Germline CDR1 MGHDK, CDR2 SYGVNS. This CDR3 spans 16 amino acids. CDR3 sequence: CASSQTGPGGQETQYF. DNA of the CDR3: TGTGCCAGCAGTCAGACCGGGCCCGGGGGCCAAGAGACCCAGTACTTC.

This chain uses TRBV7-9 with TRBJ1-1; 7 positions match TRBD1. V shed 5 bases and J 5 bases; nucleotides not matched to a gene: 11. CDR1 is SEHNR and CDR2 is FQNEAQ in the germline V gene (reference sequence). This CDR3 is 15 amino acids long. In nucleotides, the CDR3 is TGTGCCAGCAGCCCTCGACAGGGAGGGGGAACTGAAGCTTTCTTT. This sequence encodes CASSPRQGGGTEAFF.

The sample holds many counts of this clonotype. The chain carries TRBV7-2 and TRBJ1-1; D perhaps matches TRBD1 (6 bases). Looked up from germline, CDR1 is SGHTA and CDR2 is FQGNSA. CDR3 size: 15 residues. V was trimmed by 1 base and J by 0 bases, leaving 9 bases between them. This CDR3 is CASSLGRGMNTEAFF. For the CDR3, the DNA is TGTGCCAGCAGCTTAGGTAGGGGGATGAACACTGAAGCTTTCTTT.